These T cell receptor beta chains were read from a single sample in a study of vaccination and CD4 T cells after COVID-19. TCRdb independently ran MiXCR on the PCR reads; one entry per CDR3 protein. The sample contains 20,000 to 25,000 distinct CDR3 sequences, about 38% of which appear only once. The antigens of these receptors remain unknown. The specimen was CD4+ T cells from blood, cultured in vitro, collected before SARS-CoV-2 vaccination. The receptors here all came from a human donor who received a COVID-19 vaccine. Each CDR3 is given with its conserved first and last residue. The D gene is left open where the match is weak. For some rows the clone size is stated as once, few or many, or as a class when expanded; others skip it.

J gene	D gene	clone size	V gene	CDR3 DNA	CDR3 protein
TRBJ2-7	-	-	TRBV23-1	TGCGCCAGCAAAAGGACTAATAGCGAGCAGTACTTC	CASKRTNSEQYF
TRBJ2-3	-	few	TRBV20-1	TGCAGTGCTAGAGGGGCGGACAGCACAGATACGCAGTATTTT	CSARGADSTDTQYF
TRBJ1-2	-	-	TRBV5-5	TGTGCCAGCAGCTTAAGGACGGATAACTATGGCTACACCTTC	CASSLRTDNYGYTF
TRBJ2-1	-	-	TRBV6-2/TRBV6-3	TGTGCCAGCAACTCCCTCGGGGCTGAGCAGTTCTTC	CASNSLGAEQFF
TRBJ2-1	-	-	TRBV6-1	TGTGCCAGCAGTCGTATAGACAACAACAATGAGCAGTTCTTC	CASSRIDNNNEQFF
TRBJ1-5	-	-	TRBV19	TGTGCCAGTAGTGTTTCGGGTCTAGGGCAGCCCCAGCATTTT	CASSVSGLGQPQHF
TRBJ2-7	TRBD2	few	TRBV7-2	TGTGCCAGCAGTTCCTACGGGGGGGATGGCTACGAGCAGTACTTC	CASSSYGGDGYEQYF
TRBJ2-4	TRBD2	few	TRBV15	TGTGCCACCAGCAGAGATCTGAGGGCCAGCGGGGGGAAAAACATTCAGTACTTC	CATSRDLRASGGKNIQYF
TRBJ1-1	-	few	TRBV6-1	TGTGCCAGCAGCCTCCAGGGTGTGAACACTGAAGCTTTCTTT	CASSLQGVNTEAFF
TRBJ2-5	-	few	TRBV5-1	TGCGCCAGCAGCGAAGGGGTGGTTAGTGAGACCCAGTACTTC	CASSEGVVSETQYF
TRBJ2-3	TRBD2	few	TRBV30	TGTGCCTGGAGTCGGGGGGGGCAAGATACGCAGTATTTT	CAWSRGGQDTQYF
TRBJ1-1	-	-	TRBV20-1	TGCAGTGCTAGAGATTTCGGGGGTCGGGGAGCTTTCTTT	CSARDFGGRGAFF
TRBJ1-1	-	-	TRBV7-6	TGTGCCAGCAGCTTAAATGGGGGGGGTGAAGCTTTCTTT	CASSLNGGGEAFF
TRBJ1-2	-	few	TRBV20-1	TGCAGTGCTAGAGATCCGCGAGGGGTTGATGGCTACACCTTC	CSARDPRGVDGYTF
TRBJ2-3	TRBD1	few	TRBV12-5	TGTGCTAGTGGTTTGGTAGTAGACGGGACAGCTAGCACAGATACGCAGTATTTT	CASGLVVDGTASTDTQYF
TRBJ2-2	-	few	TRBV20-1	TGCAGTGCTAAAAGATTAACCCCGAACACCGGGGAGCTGTTTTTT	CSAKRLTPNTGELFF
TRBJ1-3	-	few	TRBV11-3	TGTGCCAGCAGCTTAGGAGGGCACTCTGGAAACACCATATATTTT	CASSLGGHSGNTIYF
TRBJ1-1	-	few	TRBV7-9	TGTGCCAGCAGCTTAGTCCGGGAACCTGAAGCTTTCTTT	CASSLVREPEAFF
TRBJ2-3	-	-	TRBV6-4	TGTGCCAGCAGCCAGAGACACGGCACAGATACGCAGTATTTT	CASSQRHGTDTQYF
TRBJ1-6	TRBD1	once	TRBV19	TGTGCCAGTAGTATGACAGGGAATAATTCACCCCTCCACTTT	CASSMTGNNSPLHF
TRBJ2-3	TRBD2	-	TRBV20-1	TGCAGTGCCGAAGGACTAGTCAGTCTCACACTGACAGATACGCAGTATTTT	CSAEGLVSLTLTDTQYF
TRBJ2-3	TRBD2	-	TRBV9	TGTGCCAGCAGCCCTAACCTAGCGGGGTCCGATACGCAGTATTTT	CASSPNLAGSDTQYF
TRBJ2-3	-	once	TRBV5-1	TGCGCCAGCAGCCAGAAATCATCTAGCACAGATACGCAGTATTTT	CASSQKSSSTDTQYF
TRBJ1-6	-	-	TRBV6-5	TGTGCCAGCAGTTATGGCGGAAGAAATTCACCCCTCCACTTT	CASSYGGRNSPLHF
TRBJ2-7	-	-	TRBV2	TGTGCCAGCAGTGAAGCGCTTCGGTACTACGAGCAGTACTTC	CASSEALRYYEQYF
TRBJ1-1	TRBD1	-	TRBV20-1	TGCAGTGCACCAGACAGGGTGGGTACTGAAGCTTTCTTT	CSAPDRVGTEAFF
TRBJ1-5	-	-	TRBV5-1	TGCGCCAGCAGCTTGGGAGGGGGCAATCAGCCCCAGCATTTT	CASSLGGGNQPQHF
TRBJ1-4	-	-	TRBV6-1	TGTGCCAGCAGGGGGACACATGCAACTAATGAAAAACTGTTTTTT	CASRGTHATNEKLFF
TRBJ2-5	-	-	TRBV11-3	TGTGCCAGCAGCAGACCGGTGCCGGCGGGGGAGACCCAGTACTTC	CASSRPVPAGETQYF
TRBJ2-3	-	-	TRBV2	TGTGCCAGCAGGACTTCCCGGCTAGGGGGCACAGATACGCAGTATTTT	CASRTSRLGGTDTQYF
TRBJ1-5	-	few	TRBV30	TGTGCCTGGAACGACAGACTCAATCAGCCCCAGCATTTT	CAWNDRLNQPQHF
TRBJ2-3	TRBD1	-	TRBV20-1	TGCAGTGCGGAGACAGGGGCTAGAACAGATACGCAGTATTTT	CSAETGARTDTQYF
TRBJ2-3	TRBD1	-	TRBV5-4	TGTGCCAGCAGCGCAGGGGGCAGTCTCAATACAGATACGCAGTATTTT	CASSAGGSLNTDTQYF
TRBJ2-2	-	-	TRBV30	TGTGCCTGGAAAAAAGGAGGGCAGGGTGAGACCGGGGAGCTGTTTTTT	CAWKKGGQGETGELFF
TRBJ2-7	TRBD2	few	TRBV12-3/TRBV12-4	TGTGCCAGCAGTCTGAGCGGGACGCCCTACGAGCAGTACTTC	CASSLSGTPYEQYF